The 24 T cell receptor beta chains presented below share a single source sample, sequenced in a study of cytomegalovirus exposure and HLA in healthy donors. Researchers ran the PCR with 60 Vbeta and 13 Jbeta primers. Assay: immunoSEQ multiplex PCR; the TCRdb copy retains only in-frame clones and omits some. The data show under 130,000 clones, just over 75% seen once. The material sequenced was PBMCs. The receptors come from a man between 35 and 55 years old in good health and CMV-seropositive.

This chain joins TRBV5-1 and TRBJ2-1, with D possibly TRBD1 on 5 matching bases. Germline lookup yields CDR1 SGHRS and CDR2 YFSETQ. V gave up 2 bases and J gave up 2 bases, with 17 bases separating them. This CDR3 is built from 17 residues. The CDR3, as DNA: TGCGCCAGCAGCTTTAGCTCGACAGCGCTCACCTACAATGAGCAGTTCTTC. Translating it yields CASSFSSTALTYNEQFF.

The chain uses TRBV28 and TRBJ1-2; 10 bases match TRBD1. J was trimmed by 4 bases and V by 5 bases; bases with no gene match: 7. This CDR3 contains 15 residues. Germline lookup yields CDR1 MDHEN and CDR2 SYDVKM. CDR3 loop: CASSLRDRGVYGYTF. CDR3 nucleotides: TGTGCCAGCAGTCTCCGGGACAGGGGAGTCTATGGCTACACCTTC.

The chain joins TRBV7-8 to TRBJ2-4; 8 bases align to TRBD2. Germline values: CDR1 SGHVS, CDR2 FQNEAQ. The CDR3 is 17 amino acids. The ends lost 0 bases at V and 3 bases at J; junction bases unmatched: 7. In nucleotides, the CDR3 is TGTGCCAGCAGCTTAGCGCTCGGGGGGACTAGCAAAAACATTCAGTACTTC. The encoded protein is CASSLALGGTSKNIQYF.

This rearrangement joins TRBV7-9 to TRBJ2-7; D is possibly TRBD2 (5 bases). CDR3 length: 16 amino acids. CDR1 SEHNR and CDR2 FQNEAQ come from the germline V gene (reference sequence). V was pared by 0 bases and J by 4 bases, with 16 bases between. DNA for the CDR3: TGTGCCAGCAGCTTAGCGTCAGCGGAGAGGGCGTACGAGCAGTACTTC. Encoded protein: CASSLASAERAYEQYF.

The chain is built from TRBV5-4 and TRBJ2-7, with TRBD2 matching over 7 bases. CDR1 and CDR2 (germline): SGHNT, YYREEE (reference sequence). This CDR3 contains 12 residues. V lost 4 bases to trimming and J lost 5 bases; unmatched junction nucleotides: 3. Written as DNA, the CDR3 is TGTGCCAGCAGCGGGGGGGAAGACGAGCAGTACTTC. Protein sequence: CASSGGEDEQYF.

The V and J genes are TRBV11-1 and TRBJ1-1; 10 bases match TRBD1. The length of the CDR3 is 15 residues. The germline CDR1 and CDR2 sequences are SGHAT and FQDESV (reference sequence). The ends lost 3 bases at V and 4 bases at J; junction bases unmatched: 5. CDR3 residues: CASSLGQGFRTEAFF. CDR3 DNA: TGTGCCAGCAGCTTGGGACAGGGGTTTCGCACTGAAGCTTTCTTT.

In this sample, this clone turned up once. The CDR3 protein is CASRPTGLPEAFF. The CDR3 nucleotides are TGTGCCAGCCGACCGACAGGGTTGCCTGAAGCTTTCTTT. V is TRBV6-1 and J is TRBJ1-1, with 7 bases fitting TRBD1. The germline V gene encodes CDR1 MNHNS and CDR2 SASEGT. V gave up 8 bases and J gave up 6 bases; unmatched junction bases: 9. The CDR3 is 13 amino acids.

The chain couples TRBV28 to TRBJ1-5; 9 bases align to TRBD1. The junction had 4 bases not matched to a gene; V was cut back by 8 bases and J by 2 bases. CDR3 length equals 14 residues. CDR1 MDHEN and CDR2 SYDVKM come from the germline V gene. CDR3 in amino acids: CASGQGTRNQPQHF. The CDR3 nucleotides are TGTGCCAGCGGACAGGGGACTCGCAATCAGCCCCAGCATTTT. The variable domain in full, completed from reference TRBV28 and TRBJ1-5, reads DVKVTQSSRYLVKRTGEKVFLECVQDMDHENMFWYRQDPGLGLRLIYFSYDVKMKEKGDIPEGYSVSREKKERFSLILESASTNQTSMYLCASGQGTRNQPQHFGDGTRLSIL.

In DNA, the CDR3 is TGCGCCAGCAGCCAAGATCAACGGTGGTCACCCCTCCACTTT. As protein: CASSQDQRWSPLHF. The chain carries TRBV4-3 and TRBJ1-6, with D unclear. Germline V gene data show CDR1 as LGHNA and CDR2 as YSLEER. The germline V and J ends were trimmed by 0 bases and 10 bases, with 10 bases remaining between them. This CDR3 is built from 14 residues.

This sequence joins TRBV7-6 and TRBJ2-3; 7 bases align to TRBD1. V dropped 4 bases and J dropped 2; count of bases not matched to a gene: 3. Germline lookup yields CDR1 SGHVS and CDR2 FNYEAQ. The CDR3 is 14 residues long. This chain's CDR3 is CASSSTGDTDTQYF. The CDR3 nucleotides are TGTGCCAGCAGCTCTACAGGGGACACAGATACGCAGTATTTT.

This chain connects TRBV7-8 to TRBJ1-3; D is uncertain. V was shortened by 1 base and J by 0 bases, with 13 bases between the two germline ends. The CDR3 is 17 residues long. CDR1 is SGHVS, CDR2 FQNEAQ, per germline. In DNA form, the CDR3 reads TGTGCCAGCAGCTTAGGATATGAGGCCTACTCTGGAAACACCATATATTTT. Its protein is CASSLGYEAYSGNTIYF.

DNA for the CDR3: TGTGCCAGTAGGGCTCGGGGGACCTACAATGAGCAGTTCTTC. Its protein product is CASRARGTYNEQFF. J is TRBJ2-1 and V is TRBV28, with a possible D match to TRBD2 (6 bases). Trimming shortened V by 9 bases and J by 2 bases, and 14 bases separated the two germline ends. The CDR3 runs 14 residues. CDR1 and CDR2 (germline): MDHEN, SYDVKM.

CDR3 bases: TGTGCCAGCAGTGGCGGGGGGATGTGGGATGGCTACACCTTC. Protein product: CASSGGGMWDGYTF. V is TRBV28 and J is TRBJ1-2; possible D gene TRBD1, 5 bases. This CDR3 comprises 14 residues. Per the germline V gene, CDR1 is MDHEN and CDR2 is SYDVKM. Trimming shortened V by 5 bases and J by 6 bases, and 16 bases separated the two germline ends.

The chain combines TRBV5-6 with TRBJ2-7; 8 bases fit TRBD1. The CDR3 spans 15 residues. Looked up from germline, CDR1 is SGHDT and CDR2 is YYEEEE. V shed 2 bases and J 1 base; nucleotides not matched to a gene: 5. The CDR3, as DNA: TGTGCCAGCAGCTTCCAGGGGGCCAGGTCCTACGAGCAGTACTTC. Translated, it gives CASSFQGARSYEQYF.

The chain has TRBV11-2 and TRBJ2-1; a possible D gene is TRBD1 (5 bases). With 5 bases removed from V and 8 bases from J, the gap between germline ends came to 25 bases. The CDR3 covers 17 residues. Germline V gene sequence: CDR1 SGHAT, CDR2 FQNNGV. The DNA for the CDR3 is TGTGCCAGCAGCCGCATCCCTAGTACCAATTTGGGGCATGAGCAGTTCTTC. It yields the protein CASSRIPSTNLGHEQFF. Combining the CDR3 with reference TRBV11-2 and TRBJ2-1 gives the whole variable domain EAGVAQSPRYKIIEKRQSVAFWCNPISGHATLYWYQQILGQGPKLLIQFQNNGVVDDSQLPKDRFSAERLKGVDSTLKIQPAKLEDSAVYLCASSRIPSTNLGHEQFFGPGTRLTVL.

The chain joins TRBV5-4 to TRBJ2-3; tentatively, D is TRBD2 (5 bases). Germline V CDR1 and CDR2: SGHNT, YYREEE (reference sequence). The V gene lost 4 bases and the J gene lost 7 bases, with 19 bases spanning the gap. This CDR3 is built from 15 residues. The CDR3 region is CASSEPSTYGYTQYF. The DNA of the CDR3 is TGTGCCAGCAGCGAGCCTAGCACCTACGGGTATACGCAGTATTTT.

The J gene is TRBJ2-1, the V gene TRBV7-9; 7 bases are shared with TRBD2. Germline values: CDR1 SEHNR, CDR2 FQNEAQ (reference sequence). This CDR3 has 16 residues. J lost 3 bases, V lost 3 bases, and 8 bases had no gene match. CDR3 sequence (DNA): TGTGCCAGCAGCTTTTGGGGGGGTAACAGCTACAATGAGCAGTTCTTC. Encoded protein: CASSFWGGNSYNEQFF.

V gene TRBV5-1 combines with J gene TRBJ1-2; a possible D gene is TRBD1 (6 bases). Per germline, CDR1 SGHRS and CDR2 YFSETQ. Trimming shortened V by 4 bases and J by 5 bases, and 24 bases separated the two germline ends. CDR3 length equals 17 residues. In DNA, the CDR3 is TGCGCCAGCAGCCTCTCGCCCGATCCGAAACAGGGATATGGCTACACCTTC. It encodes CASSLSPDPKQGYGYTF.

The CDR3 is CASTRSSGNTIYF. CDR3 coding DNA: TGTGCCAGCACACGGTCCTCTGGAAACACCATATATTTT. The V and J genes are TRBV28 and TRBJ1-3; no clear D. Germline lookup yields CDR1 MDHEN and CDR2 SYDVKM. V lost 7 bases to trimming and J lost 0 bases, with 7 bases between them. This CDR3 spans 13 amino acids.

CDR3 region: CASSERAGSYEQYF. The CDR3 DNA reads as TGTGCCAGCAGTGAACGGGCGGGGTCCTACGAGCAGTACTTC. V and J are TRBV6-4 and TRBJ2-7, with D possibly TRBD2 on 6 matching bases. V lost 3 bases to trimming and J lost 1 base, with 10 bases between them. The V gene's germline CDR1 is MRHNA and CDR2 SNTAGT. The CDR3 has 14 residues.

This chain connects TRBV4-1 to TRBJ2-7, with a tentative D call TRBD2 (7 bases). The CDR3 length is 15 residues. V was shortened by 5 bases and J by 3 bases, with 17 bases between the two germline ends. Germline-derived CDR1 and CDR2 are MGHRA and YSYEKL. CDR3 region: CASSKEGGLHYEQYF. CDR3 DNA: TGCGCCAGCAGCAAGGAAGGGGGACTACACTACGAGCAGTACTTC.

V and J are TRBV6-5 and TRBJ2-7; D possibly corresponds to TRBD1 (5 bases). With 0 bases removed from V and 0 bases from J, the gap between germline ends came to 12 bases. Germline assignment: CDR1 MNHEY and CDR2 SVGAGI. There are 16 residues in the CDR3. The CDR3 DNA follows: TGTGCCAGCAGTTACTCGTTCGACAGTCCCTCCTACGAGCAGTACTTC. It is translated as CASSYSFDSPSYEQYF.

This clone was seen only a few times. The chain links TRBV4-1 to TRBJ2-4; a weak D match, TRBD1 (6 bases). The CDR3 spans 14 residues. V shed 0 bases and J shed 12 bases, with 15 bases lying between them. The V gene's germline CDR1 is MGHRA and CDR2 YSYEKL. CDR3 amino acids: CASSQDAGSDSQYF. CDR3 in DNA: TGCGCCAGCAGCCAAGATGCAGGGTCGGACAGTCAGTACTTC.

V usage is TRBV7-2 and J usage is TRBJ1-5; 7 bases align to TRBD1. V lost 5 bases, J lost 7 bases, and 11 bases stayed unmatched. Per the germline V gene, CDR1 is SGHTA and CDR2 is FQGNSA. The CDR3 contains 15 residues. In DNA, the CDR3 is TGTGCCAGCAGCACAAACAGGGGTGGTTTGCAGCCCCAGCATTTT. It translates to CASSTNRGGLQPQHF.